A selection of T cell receptor beta chains follows, all from one sample in a study of blood T cell repertoires in COVID-19. Clones were sequenced by immunoSEQ multiplex PCR, and TCRdb holds only the in-frame ones, with some missing. Of roughly 150,000 clones in the sample, about 88% were seen once. Sample: peripheral blood. The receptors come from a man in his sixties with active or convalescent COVID-19. Each CDR3 is given with its conserved first and last residue.

TRBJ2-1 TRBV9 16 CASSVVASSSYNEQFF
TRBJ2-1 TRBV7-9 15 CASSLLAATSDEQFF
TRBJ1-2 TRBV6-5 15 CASSSGQGPGYGYTF
TRBJ1-2 TRBV6-6 14 CASSPGQGAQGYTF
TRBJ1-5 TRBV18 16 CASSPPAPSGNQPQHF
TRBJ2-1 TRBV27 15 CASRGPGLMTNEQFF
TRBJ1-5 TRBV4-1 14 CASSQGTPNQPQHF
TRBJ2-2 TRBV19 15 CASSRLAGVSGELFF
TRBJ1-1 TRBV18 13 CASSPTVNTEAFF
TRBJ1-1 TRBV6-5 15 CASSYSGTVNTEAFF
TRBJ1-1 TRBV10-1 12 CASSQGNTEAFF
TRBJ1-6 TRBV7-6 19 CASSLKVGAAGGPNSPLHF
TRBJ1-5 TRBV5-1 15 CASSLGTGLGQPQHF
TRBJ2-5 TRBV6-5 15 CASSLAGIPQETQYF
TRBJ2-7 TRBV3-1/TRBV3-2 12 CASSQVEYEQYF
TRBJ1-1 TRBV18 14 CASSSGSLGTEAFF
TRBJ2-3 TRBV6-5 15 CAIISGAAGADTQYF
TRBJ2-5 TRBV15 15 CATSRLQGDQETQYF
TRBJ1-1 TRBV19 16 CASSKRDVGGFSEAFF
TRBJ1-6 TRBV6-5 13 CASDGRGNSPLHF
TRBJ1-6 TRBV28 14 CASRVPTVISPLHF
TRBJ1-2 TRBV2 12 CASSVSNYGYTF
TRBJ2-5 TRBV25-1 10 CASTKETQYF
TRBJ2-2 TRBV6-4 13 CASSGQGTGELFF
TRBJ2-7 TRBV7-2 19 CASSPGMGLAGGPSYEQYF
TRBJ2-7 TRBV27 14 CASQPGLAENEQYF
TRBJ1-2 TRBV10-1 14 CASSPKDRNYGYTF
TRBJ1-1 TRBV29-1 13 CSVDRQGGTEAFF
TRBJ1-5 TRBV18 12 CASSPRGQPQHF
TRBJ1-4 TRBV6-5 14 CASAARQGNEKLFF
TRBJ1-2 TRBV4-2 14 CASSQGVLIYGYTF
TRBJ2-5 TRBV4-1 16 CASSQAGQGATETQYF